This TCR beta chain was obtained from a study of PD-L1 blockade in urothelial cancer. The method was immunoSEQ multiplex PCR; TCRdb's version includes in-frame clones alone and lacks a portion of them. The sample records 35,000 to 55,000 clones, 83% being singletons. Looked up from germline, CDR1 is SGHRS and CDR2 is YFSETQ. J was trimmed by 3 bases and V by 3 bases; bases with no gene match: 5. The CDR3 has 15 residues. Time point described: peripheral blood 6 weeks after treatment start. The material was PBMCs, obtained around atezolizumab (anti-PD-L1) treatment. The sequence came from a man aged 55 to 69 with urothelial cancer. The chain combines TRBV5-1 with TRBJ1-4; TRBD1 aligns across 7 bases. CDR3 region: CASSSGDRANEKLFF. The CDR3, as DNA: TGCGCCAGCAGCTCGGGGGACAGAGCTAATGAAAAACTGTTTTTT.